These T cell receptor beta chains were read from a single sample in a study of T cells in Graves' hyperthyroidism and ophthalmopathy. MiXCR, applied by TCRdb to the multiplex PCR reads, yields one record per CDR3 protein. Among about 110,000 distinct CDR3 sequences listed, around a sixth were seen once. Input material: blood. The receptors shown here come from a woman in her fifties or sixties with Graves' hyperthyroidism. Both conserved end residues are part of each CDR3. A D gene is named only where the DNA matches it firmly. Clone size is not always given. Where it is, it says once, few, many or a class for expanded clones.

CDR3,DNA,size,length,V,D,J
CACLTSVFTDTQYF,TGTGCCTGCTTGACTAGCGTCTTCACAGATACGCAGTATTTT,few,14,TRBV30,TRBD2,TRBJ2-3
CASSFRDGYTGELFF,TGTGCCAGCAGCTTCAGGGATGGGTACACCGGGGAGCTGTTTTTT,many,15,TRBV7-9,-,TRBJ2-2
CASRAGVYNEQFF,TGTGCCAGCAGGGCGGGGGTCTACAATGAGCAGTTCTTC,many,13,TRBV27,TRBD2,TRBJ2-1
CASSEADTLATGELFF,TGTGCCAGCAGTGAAGCGGACACCCTAGCGACCGGGGAGCTGTTTTTT,many,16,TRBV6-1,-,TRBJ2-2
CASRRLAGVGETQYF,TGTGCCAGCCGCCGACTAGCGGGAGTAGGGGAGACCCAGTACTTC,many,15,TRBV27,TRBD2,TRBJ2-5
CASSLGLDGSRHF,TGTGCCAGCAGTTTAGGGTTGGACGGCTCCCGGCACTTT,many,13,TRBV28,-,TRBJ1-6
CASSTGVNTEAFF,TGTGCCAGCAGCACGGGTGTGAACACTGAAGCTTTCTTT,many,13,TRBV11-3,-,TRBJ1-1
CASSYSASGRGEQFF,TGTGCCAGCAGTTACTCAGCTAGCGGGAGAGGTGAGCAGTTCTTC,many,15,TRBV6-5,TRBD2,TRBJ2-1
CASSLTWDTNNEQFF,TGTGCCAGCAGCTTAACTTGGGATACGAACAATGAGCAGTTCTTC,many,15,TRBV7-3,-,TRBJ2-1
CASSLGPEGETQYF,TGCGCCAGCAGCTTGGGCCCGGAGGGGGAGACCCAGTACTTC,many,14,TRBV5-1,-,TRBJ2-5
CASSFFPGGLNTEAFF,TGCGCCAGCAGCTTTTTTCCGGGTGGGTTGAACACTGAAGCTTTCTTT,many,16,TRBV5-1,-,TRBJ1-1
CSARDQAGGSSPLHF,TGCAGTGCTAGAGATCAGGCAGGGGGCAGTTCACCCCTCCACTTT,-,15,TRBV20-1,TRBD1,TRBJ1-6
CASRFRDRDLEVESPLHF,TGTGCCAGCAGATTCCGGGACAGGGACCTTGAGGTGGAATCACCCCTCCACTTT,many,18,TRBV2,TRBD1,TRBJ1-6
CSVEVPWDYGYTF,TGCAGCGTTGAAGTGCCTTGGGACTATGGCTACACCTTC,many,13,TRBV29-1,-,TRBJ1-2
CASSLSRQGVTEAFF,TGTGCCAGCAGCTTGTCTAGACAGGGGGTAACTGAAGCTTTCTTT,-,15,TRBV7-9,TRBD1,TRBJ1-1
CSAEFALAKNIQYF,TGCAGCGCTGAGTTCGCCTTAGCCAAAAACATTCAGTACTTC,few,14,TRBV29-1,-,TRBJ2-4
CASSENPTSGLGELFF,TGCGCCAGCAGCGAGAATCCGACTAGCGGACTCGGGGAGCTGTTTTTT,many,16,TRBV5-1,TRBD2,TRBJ2-2
CASSFSQTNTGELFF,TGCGCCAGCAGCTTCAGCCAGACGAACACCGGGGAGCTGTTTTTT,many,15,TRBV5-1,-,TRBJ2-2
CASSELRSAYNEQFF,TGTGCCAGCAGTGAATTGAGGTCGGCCTACAATGAGCAGTTCTTC,many,15,TRBV6-1,-,TRBJ2-1
CASTGGRNEKLFF,TGTGCCAGCACGGGGGGCCGAAATGAAAAACTGTTTTTT,many,13,TRBV2,-,TRBJ1-4
CASSFQQGRPDTQYF,TGTGCCAGCAGCTTCCAACAGGGTAGGCCAGATACGCAGTATTTT,many,15,TRBV5-5,-,TRBJ2-3
CASSRRSGAKNIQYF,TGTGCCAGCAGCCGACGTTCGGGAGCCAAAAACATTCAGTACTTC,many,15,TRBV28,-,TRBJ2-4
CASSQSVTGGGGYTF,TGTGCCAGCAGCCAATCGGTGACAGGGGGCGGGGGCTACACCTTC,-,15,TRBV16,TRBD1,TRBJ1-2
CASSYVAEETQYF,TGTGCCAGCAGCTATGTAGCGGAAGAGACCCAGTACTTC,many,13,TRBV7-9,-,TRBJ2-5
CAWREAGRSYYGYTF,TGTGCCTGGAGGGAGGCAGGAAGGTCCTACTATGGCTACACCTTC,many,15,TRBV30,-,TRBJ1-2
CSAPGTGTSGSGPYEQYF,TGCAGTGCCCCCGGGACCGGGACTAGCGGGAGTGGGCCCTACGAGCAGTACTTC,few,18,TRBV20-1,TRBD2,TRBJ2-7
CASSYGRLAGPAVTQYF,TGTGCCAGCAGTTACGGAAGACTAGCGGGACCGGCCGTTACGCAGTATTTT,many,17,TRBV6-5,TRBD2,TRBJ2-3
CASSGLAGGQETQYF,TGTGCCAGCAGTGGTCTAGCGGGAGGTCAAGAGACCCAGTACTTC,many,15,TRBV6-2/TRBV6-3,TRBD2,TRBJ2-5
CASSQEGLDRETQYF,TGCGCCAGCAGCCAAGAAGGCTTAGACCGAGAGACCCAGTACTTC,many,15,TRBV4-1,-,TRBJ2-5
CASRGRDRVYEQYF,TGTGCCAGCAGGGGGAGGGACAGGGTCTACGAGCAGTACTTC,many,14,TRBV28,TRBD1,TRBJ2-7
CASSLDPPSRNTGELFF,TGTGCCAGCAGTTTAGATCCGCCATCTCGAAACACCGGGGAGCTGTTTTTT,many,17,TRBV28,-,TRBJ2-2
CASSFAGSSYNEQFF,TGTGCCAGCAGTTTCGCCGGGAGCTCCTACAATGAGCAGTTCTTC,many,15,TRBV28,-,TRBJ2-1
CASSLQRSQETQYF,TGTGCCAGCAGCTTACAGCGTTCCCAAGAGACCCAGTACTTC,many,14,TRBV11-2,-,TRBJ2-5
CASSQLDGTTDDNTGELFF,TGTGCCAGCAGCCAGCTAGACGGGACTACCGACGATAACACCGGGGAGCTGTTTTTT,many,19,TRBV3-1,TRBD2,TRBJ2-2
CASSVDQGGLYTF,TGTGCCAGCAGCGTAGATCAGGGAGGACTCTACACCTTC,few,13,TRBV9,-,TRBJ1-2
CASSFSGRGDEKLFF,TGTGCCAGCAGCTTCTCCGGCAGGGGGGATGAAAAACTGTTTTTT,-,15,TRBV11-3,TRBD1,TRBJ1-4
CASSFRESGEQFF,TGTGCCAGCAGCTTTCGGGAGTCAGGGGAGCAGTTCTTC,many,13,TRBV11-2,-,TRBJ2-1
CSALDRVDQPQHF,TGCAGTGCTCTTGACAGGGTGGATCAGCCCCAGCATTTT,many,13,TRBV20-1,TRBD1,TRBJ1-5
CASSEGNADTEAFF,TGTGCCAGCAGTGAAGGAAATGCGGACACTGAAGCTTTCTTT,many,14,TRBV6-1,-,TRBJ1-1
CASSLRGLEQYF,TGTGCCAGCAGCTTACGGGGGCTTGAGCAGTACTTC,many,12,TRBV11-2,-,TRBJ2-7
CATSRDVIGGYEAFF,TGTGCCACCAGCAGAGATGTTATTGGGGGATATGAAGCTTTCTTT,many,15,TRBV15,-,TRBJ1-1
CASRQDPAANEQFF,TGTGCCAGCAGGCAGGACCCCGCGGCTAATGAGCAGTTCTTC,many,14,TRBV6-1,-,TRBJ2-1
CASSIPDNSYEQYF,TGTGCCAGTAGTATCCCGGACAATTCCTACGAGCAGTACTTC,few,14,TRBV19,-,TRBJ2-7
CSAEGPRRHNEQFF,TGCAGTGCAGAAGGACCCCGCAGGCACAATGAGCAGTTCTTC,few,14,TRBV20-1,-,TRBJ2-1
CASSPSGQASFYTF,TGTGCCAGCAGCCCCTCGGGACAGGCCAGCTTCTACACCTTC,many,14,TRBV3-1,TRBD1,TRBJ1-2
CSARDPRGAITEYF,TGCAGTGCTAGAGACCCCCGAGGGGCGATAACCGAGTATTTT,many,14,TRBV20-1,-,TRBJ2-3
CASTRMGQPQHF,TGTGCCAGCACCCGAATGGGTCAGCCCCAGCATTTT,many,12,TRBV6-1,-,TRBJ1-5
CASSARNDLGDEQFF,TGTGCCAGCAGCGCTCGGAACGACCTGGGGGATGAGCAGTTCTTC,-,15,TRBV5-1,-,TRBJ2-1
CSAGPAGEQYF,TGCAGTGCTGGGCCAGCGGGAGAGCAGTACTTC,many,11,TRBV20-1,TRBD2,TRBJ2-7
CASSHLPGPENYGYTF,TGTGCCAGCAGCCACCTACCGGGACCCGAAAACTATGGCTACACCTTC,-,16,TRBV7-3,-,TRBJ1-2
CSAPDRISGNTIYF,TGCAGTGCTCCAGACAGGATCTCCGGAAACACCATATATTTT,few,14,TRBV20-1,-,TRBJ1-3
CASSSTGYYGYTF,TGTGCCAGCAGTTCGACAGGGTACTATGGCTACACCTTC,many,13,TRBV28,TRBD1,TRBJ1-2
CASSPEGGIVYGEQYF,TGCGCCAGCAGTCCCGAAGGAGGGATTGTTTATGGGGAGCAGTACTTC,-,16,TRBV5-1,-,TRBJ2-7
CSVGGVEAFF,TGCAGCGTGGGAGGGGTTGAAGCTTTCTTT,many,10,TRBV29-1,-,TRBJ1-1
CASSSGLAQETQYF,TGTGCCAGCAGCTCGGGACTAGCGCAAGAGACCCAGTACTTC,-,14,TRBV11-2,TRBD2,TRBJ2-5
CASSQNGEETQYF,TGTGCCAGCAGCCAAAACGGAGAAGAGACCCAGTACTTC,once,13,TRBV3-1,-,TRBJ2-5